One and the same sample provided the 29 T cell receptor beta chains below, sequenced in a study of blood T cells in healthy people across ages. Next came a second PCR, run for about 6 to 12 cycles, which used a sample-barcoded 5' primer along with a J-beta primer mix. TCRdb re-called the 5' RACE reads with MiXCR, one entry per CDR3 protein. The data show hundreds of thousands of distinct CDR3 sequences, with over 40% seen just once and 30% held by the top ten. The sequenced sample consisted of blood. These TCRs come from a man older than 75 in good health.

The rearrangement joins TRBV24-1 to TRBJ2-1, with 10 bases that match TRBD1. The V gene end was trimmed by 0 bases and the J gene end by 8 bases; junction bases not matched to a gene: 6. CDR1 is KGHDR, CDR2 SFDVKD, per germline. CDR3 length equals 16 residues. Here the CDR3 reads CATSDLVGTGVHEQFF. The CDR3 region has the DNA TGTGCCACCAGTGATTTGGTGGGGACAGGGGTCCATGAGCAGTTCTTC.

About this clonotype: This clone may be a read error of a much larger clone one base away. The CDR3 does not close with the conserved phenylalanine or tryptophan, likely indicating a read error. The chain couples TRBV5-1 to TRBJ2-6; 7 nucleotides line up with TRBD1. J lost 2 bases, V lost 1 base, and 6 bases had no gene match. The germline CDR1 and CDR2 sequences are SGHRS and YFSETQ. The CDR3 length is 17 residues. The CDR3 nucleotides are TGCGCCAGCAGCTTGTTTCGGCAGGGGGCTGGGGCCAACGTCCTGACTATC. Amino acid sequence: CASSLFRQGAGANVLTI.

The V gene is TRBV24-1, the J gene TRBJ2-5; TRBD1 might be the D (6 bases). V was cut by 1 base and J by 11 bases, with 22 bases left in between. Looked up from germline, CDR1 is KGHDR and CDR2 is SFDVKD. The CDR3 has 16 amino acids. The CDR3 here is CATSDFRAGVQNEQYF. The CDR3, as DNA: TGTGCCACCAGTGATTTCCGGGCAGGGGTACAAAATGAGCAGTACTTC.

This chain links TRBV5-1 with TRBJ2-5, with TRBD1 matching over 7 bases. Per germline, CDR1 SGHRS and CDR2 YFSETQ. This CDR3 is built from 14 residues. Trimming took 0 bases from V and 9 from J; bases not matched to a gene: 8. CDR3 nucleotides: TGCGCCAGCAGCTTGGAGCCCGACAGGGTGGCCCAGTACTTC. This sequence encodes CASSLEPDRVAQYF. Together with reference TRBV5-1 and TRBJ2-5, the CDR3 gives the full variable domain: KAGVTQTPRYLIKTRGQQVTLSCSPISGHRSVSWYQQTPGQGLQFLFEYFSETQRNKGNFPGRFSGRQFSNSRSEMNVSTLELGDSALYLCASSLEPDRVAQYFGPGTRLLVL.

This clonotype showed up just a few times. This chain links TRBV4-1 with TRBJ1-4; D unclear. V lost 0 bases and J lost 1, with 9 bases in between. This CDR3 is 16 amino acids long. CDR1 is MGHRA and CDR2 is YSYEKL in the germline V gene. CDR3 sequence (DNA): TGCGCCAGCAGCCAAGATTCCCCGGGAACTAATGAAAAACTGTTTTTT. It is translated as CASSQDSPGTNEKLFF.

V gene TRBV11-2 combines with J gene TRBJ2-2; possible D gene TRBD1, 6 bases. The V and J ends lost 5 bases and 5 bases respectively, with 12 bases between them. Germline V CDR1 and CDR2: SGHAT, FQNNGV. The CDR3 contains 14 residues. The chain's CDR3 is CASSTPQGTGELFF. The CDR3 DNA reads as TGTGCCAGCAGCACACCTCAGGGGACCGGGGAGCTGTTTTTT. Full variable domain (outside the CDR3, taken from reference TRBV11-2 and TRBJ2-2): EAGVAQSPRYKIIEKRQSVAFWCNPISGHATLYWYQQILGQGPKLLIQFQNNGVVDDSQLPKDRFSAERLKGVDSTLKIQPAKLEDSAVYLCASSTPQGTGELFFGEGSRLTVL.

Written as DNA, the CDR3 is TGTGCCAGCAGCTTAAGGCCTAGCAGCCAAGAGACCCAGTACTTC. Translating it yields CASSLRPSSQETQYF. The gene calls are TRBV7-3 and TRBJ2-5; a possible D gene is TRBD2 (5 bases). The V end lost 1 base, the J end lost 1 base, and 10 bases lay between the germline ends. The V gene's germline CDR1 is SGHTA and CDR2 FQGTGA. CDR3 length: 15 residues.

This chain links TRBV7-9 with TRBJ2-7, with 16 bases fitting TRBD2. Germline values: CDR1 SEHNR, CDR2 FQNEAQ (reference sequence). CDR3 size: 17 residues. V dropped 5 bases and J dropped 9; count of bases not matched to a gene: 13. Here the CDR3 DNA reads TGTGCCAGCAGCCCCACCTTGGGACTAGCGGGAGGGCCGGGGCAGTACTTC. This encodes CASSPTLGLAGGPGQYF.

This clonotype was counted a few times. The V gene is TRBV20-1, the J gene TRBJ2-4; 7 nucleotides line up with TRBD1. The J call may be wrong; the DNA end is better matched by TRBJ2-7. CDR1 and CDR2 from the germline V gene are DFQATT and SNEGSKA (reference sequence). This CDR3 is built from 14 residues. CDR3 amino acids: CSAPRDREPYEQYF. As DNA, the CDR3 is TGCAGTGCTCCCCGAGACAGGGAACCCTACGAGCAGTACTTC.

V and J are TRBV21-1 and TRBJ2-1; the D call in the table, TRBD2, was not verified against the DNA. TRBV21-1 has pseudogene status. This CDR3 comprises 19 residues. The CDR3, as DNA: TGTGCCAGCAGCAAACAGTGTTTAGAGGGATGTGTCCCCTACAATGAGCGGTTCTTC. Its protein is CASSKQCLEGCVPYNERFF.

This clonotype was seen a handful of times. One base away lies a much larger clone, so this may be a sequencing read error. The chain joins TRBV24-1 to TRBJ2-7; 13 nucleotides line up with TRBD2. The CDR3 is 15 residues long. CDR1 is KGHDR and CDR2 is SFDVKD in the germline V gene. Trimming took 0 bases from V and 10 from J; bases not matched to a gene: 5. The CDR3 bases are TGTGCCACCAGTGATTTGCCCCGGACTAGCGGGGGTCAGTACTTC. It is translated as CATSDLPRTSGGQYF.

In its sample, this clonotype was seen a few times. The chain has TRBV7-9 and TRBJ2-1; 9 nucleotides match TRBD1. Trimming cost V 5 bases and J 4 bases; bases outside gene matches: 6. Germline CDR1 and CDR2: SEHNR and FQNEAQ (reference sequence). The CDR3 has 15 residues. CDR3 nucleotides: TGTGCCAGCAGCCGCACAGGGGGCAGATACAATGAGCAGTTCTTC. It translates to CASSRTGGRYNEQFF.

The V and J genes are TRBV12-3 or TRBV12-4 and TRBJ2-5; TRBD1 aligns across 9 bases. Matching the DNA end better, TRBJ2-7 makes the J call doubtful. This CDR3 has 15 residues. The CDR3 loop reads CASSSGQGLLYEQYF. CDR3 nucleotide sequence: TGTGCCAGCAGTTCCGGACAGGGGCTTCTGTACGAGCAGTACTTC.

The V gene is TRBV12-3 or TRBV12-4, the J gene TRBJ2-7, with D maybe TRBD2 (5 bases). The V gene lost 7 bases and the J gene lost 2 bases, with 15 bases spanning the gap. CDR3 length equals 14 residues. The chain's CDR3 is CASTRGSRPYEQYF. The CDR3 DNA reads TGTGCCAGCACTAGAGGGAGCCGCCCCTACGAGCAGTACTTC.

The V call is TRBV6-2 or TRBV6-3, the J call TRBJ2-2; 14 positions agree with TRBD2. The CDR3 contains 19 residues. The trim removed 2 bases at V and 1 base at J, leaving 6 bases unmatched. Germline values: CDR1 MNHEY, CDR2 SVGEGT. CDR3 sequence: CASSYGLAGGLGNTGELFF. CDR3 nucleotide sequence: TGTGCCAGCAGTTACGGACTAGCGGGGGGCCTGGGGAACACCGGGGAGCTGTTTTTT.

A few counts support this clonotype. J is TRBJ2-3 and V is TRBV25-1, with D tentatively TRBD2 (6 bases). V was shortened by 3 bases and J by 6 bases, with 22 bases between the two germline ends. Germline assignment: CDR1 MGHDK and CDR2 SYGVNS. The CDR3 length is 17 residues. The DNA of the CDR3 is TGTGCCAGCAGTGATTTCGCCTCTGGACTAACGGGGGATACGCAGTATTTT. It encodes CASSDFASGLTGDTQYF.

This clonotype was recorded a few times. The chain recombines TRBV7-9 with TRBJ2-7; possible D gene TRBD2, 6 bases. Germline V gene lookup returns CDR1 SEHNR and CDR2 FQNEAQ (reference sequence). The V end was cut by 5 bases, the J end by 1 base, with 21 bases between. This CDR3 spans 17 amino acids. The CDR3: CASSPAPGSGESYEQYF. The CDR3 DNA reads TGTGCCAGCAGCCCCGCCCCGGGTAGCGGAGAATCCTACGAGCAGTACTTC.

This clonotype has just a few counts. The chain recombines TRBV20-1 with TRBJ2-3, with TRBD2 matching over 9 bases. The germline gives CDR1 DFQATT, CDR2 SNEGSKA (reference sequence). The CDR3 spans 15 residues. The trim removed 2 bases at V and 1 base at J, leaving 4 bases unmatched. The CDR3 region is CSARSSGEGTDTQYF. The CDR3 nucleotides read TGCAGTGCTAGATCTAGCGGGGAAGGCACAGATACGCAGTATTTT.

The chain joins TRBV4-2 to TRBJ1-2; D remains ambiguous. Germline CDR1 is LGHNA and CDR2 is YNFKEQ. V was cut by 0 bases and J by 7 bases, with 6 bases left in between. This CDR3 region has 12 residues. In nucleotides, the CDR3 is TGTGCCAGCAGCCAAGATTCGGGTGGCTACACCTTC. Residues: CASSQDSGGYTF.

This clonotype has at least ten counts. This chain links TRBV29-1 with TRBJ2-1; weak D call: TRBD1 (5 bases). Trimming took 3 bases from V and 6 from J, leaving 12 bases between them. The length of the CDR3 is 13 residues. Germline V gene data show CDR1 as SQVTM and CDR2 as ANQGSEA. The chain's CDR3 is CSVESGWTNEQFF. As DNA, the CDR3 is TGCAGCGTTGAGTCAGGGTGGACCAATGAGCAGTTCTTC.

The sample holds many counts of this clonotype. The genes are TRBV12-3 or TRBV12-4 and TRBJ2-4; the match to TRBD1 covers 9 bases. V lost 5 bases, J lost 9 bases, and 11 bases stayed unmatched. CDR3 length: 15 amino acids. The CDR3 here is CASSGGTGGRSIQYF. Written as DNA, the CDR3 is TGTGCCAGCAGTGGGGGTACAGGGGGCCGTAGCATTCAGTACTTC.

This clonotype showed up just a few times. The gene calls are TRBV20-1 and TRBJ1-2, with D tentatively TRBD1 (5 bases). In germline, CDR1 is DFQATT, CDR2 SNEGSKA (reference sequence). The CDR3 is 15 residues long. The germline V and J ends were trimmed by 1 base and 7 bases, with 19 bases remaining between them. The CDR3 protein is CSARGPPRGLVGYTF. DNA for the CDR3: TGCAGTGCTAGAGGCCCCCCTAGGGGCCTCGTTGGCTACACCTTC.

The CDR3 reads CASSPRTGGGTEAFF. The CDR3 region has the DNA TGTGCCAGCAGCCCTCGGACAGGGGGTGGGACTGAAGCTTTCTTT. The rearrangement links TRBV11-2 to TRBJ1-1; 10 nucleotides match TRBD1. The V gene end was trimmed by 5 bases and the J gene end by 5 bases; junction bases not matched to a gene: 8. Germline CDR1 reads SGHAT; CDR2 reads FQNNGV. There are 15 residues in the CDR3.

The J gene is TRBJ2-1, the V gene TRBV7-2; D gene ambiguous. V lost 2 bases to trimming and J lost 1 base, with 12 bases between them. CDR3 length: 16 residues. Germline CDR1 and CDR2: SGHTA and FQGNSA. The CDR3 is CASSLSRAVSYNEQFF. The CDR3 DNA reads TGTGCCAGCAGCTTAAGTCGGGCGGTTTCCTACAATGAGCAGTTCTTC.

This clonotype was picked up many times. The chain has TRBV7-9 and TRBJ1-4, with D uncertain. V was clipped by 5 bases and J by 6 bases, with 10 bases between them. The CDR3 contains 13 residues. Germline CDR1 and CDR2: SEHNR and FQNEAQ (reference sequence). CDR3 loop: CASSNRRHEKLFF. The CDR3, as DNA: TGTGCCAGCAGCAACCGACGGCATGAAAAACTGTTTTTT.

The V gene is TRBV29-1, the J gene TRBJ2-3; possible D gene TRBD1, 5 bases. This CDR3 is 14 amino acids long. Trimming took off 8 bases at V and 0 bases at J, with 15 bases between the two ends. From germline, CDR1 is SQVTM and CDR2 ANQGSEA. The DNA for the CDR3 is TGCAGCATCCAGGTGACAGCTAGCACAGATACGCAGTATTTT. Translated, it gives CSIQVTASTDTQYF.

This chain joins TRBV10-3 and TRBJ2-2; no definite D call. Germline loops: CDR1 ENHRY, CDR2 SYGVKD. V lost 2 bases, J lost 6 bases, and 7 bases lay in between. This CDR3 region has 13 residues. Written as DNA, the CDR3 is TGTGCCATCAGTGAGGGCTCACCCGGGGAGCTGTTTTTT. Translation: CAISEGSPGELFF.

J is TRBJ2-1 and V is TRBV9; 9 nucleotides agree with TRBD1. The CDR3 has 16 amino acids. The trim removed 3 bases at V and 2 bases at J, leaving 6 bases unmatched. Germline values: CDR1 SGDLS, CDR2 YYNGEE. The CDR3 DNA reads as TGTGCCAGCAGCGGACAGGGGGGGCGGACCTACAATGAGCAGTTCTTC. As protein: CASSGQGGRTYNEQFF.

The DNA of the CDR3 is TGTGCCAGCAGTGACTGGGCTACCGAGACCCAGTACTTC. Translation: CASSDWATETQYF. V gene TRBV6-2 or TRBV6-3 combines with J gene TRBJ2-5; D remains ambiguous. The CDR3 consists of 13 residues. Germline CDR1 is MNHEY and CDR2 is SVGEGT. The V end was cut by 5 bases, the J end by 5 bases, with 12 bases between.